This TCR beta chain comes out of a study of blood T cell repertoires in COVID-19. The CDR3 runs to 13 residues. With 4 bases removed from V and 5 bases from J, the gap between germline ends came to 11 bases. Germline lookup yields CDR1 LNHDA and CDR2 SQIVND (reference sequence). The protocol was immunoSEQ multiplex PCR, while the TCRdb copy is restricted to in-frame clones and leaves out a portion. This sample has some 300,000 clones; more than 80% occur once, and the top ten carry roughly 6.1%. Sequencing input: peripheral blood. This chain connects TRBV19 to TRBJ2-5, with D possibly being TRBD1 (6 bases). The sequence was collected from a woman aged 45-60 years with COVID-19, enrolled during active disease. CDR3 protein: CASSNTGWETQYF. CDR3 in DNA: TGTGCCAGTAGTAACACAGGGTGGGAGACCCAGTACTTC.